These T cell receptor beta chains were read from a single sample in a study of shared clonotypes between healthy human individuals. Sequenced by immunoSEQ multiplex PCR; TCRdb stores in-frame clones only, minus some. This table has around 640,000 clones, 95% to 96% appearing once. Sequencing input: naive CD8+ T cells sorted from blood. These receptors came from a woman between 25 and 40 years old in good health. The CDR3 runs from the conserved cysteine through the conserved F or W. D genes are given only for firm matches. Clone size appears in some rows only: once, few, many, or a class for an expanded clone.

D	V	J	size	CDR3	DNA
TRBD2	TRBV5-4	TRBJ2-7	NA	CASSARLAGGDEQYF	TGTGCCAGCAGCGCCCGACTAGCGGGAGGGGACGAGCAGTACTTC
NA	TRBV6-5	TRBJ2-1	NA	CASSPGSMAYNEQFF	TGTGCCAGCTCCCCGGGATCCATGGCCTACAATGAGCAGTTCTTC
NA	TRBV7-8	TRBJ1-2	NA	CASSNEGGRGGYTF	TGTGCCAGCAGCAACGAGGGGGGTCGAGGCGGCTACACCTTC
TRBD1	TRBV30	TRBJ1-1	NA	CAWSTGDTEAFF	TGTGCCTGGAGTACAGGGGACACTGAAGCTTTCTTT
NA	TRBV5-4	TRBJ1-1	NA	CASGAGGGTEAFF	TGTGCCAGCGGGGCCGGGGGCGGCACTGAAGCTTTCTTT
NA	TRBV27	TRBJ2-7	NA	CASRPGTGYEQYF	TGTGCCAGCCGTCCCGGGACGGGCTACGAGCAGTACTTC
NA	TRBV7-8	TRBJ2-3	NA	CASSLDPSAQDTQYF	TGTGCCAGCAGCTTAGATCCCAGCGCCCAAGATACGCAGTATTTT
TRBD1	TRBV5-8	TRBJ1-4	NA	CASSLGTGAWEKLFF	TGTGCCAGCAGCCTAGGGACAGGGGCTTGGGAAAAACTGTTTTTT
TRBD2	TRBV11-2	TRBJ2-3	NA	CASSPGTSATDTQYF	TGTGCCAGCAGCCCCGGGACTAGCGCCACAGATACGCAGTATTTT
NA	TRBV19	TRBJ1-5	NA	CASSKVGEFGQPQHF	TGTGCCAGTAGTAAGGTAGGGGAGTTTGGTCAGCCCCAGCATTTT
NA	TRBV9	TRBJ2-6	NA	CASSGSGANVLTF	TGTGCCAGCAGCGGGTCCGGGGCCAACGTCCTGACTTTC
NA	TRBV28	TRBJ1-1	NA	CASSPNPGAMNTEAFF	TGTGCCAGCAGTCCTAATCCAGGGGCCATGAACACTGAAGCTTTCTTT
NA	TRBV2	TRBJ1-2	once	CATREEVSGYTF	TGTGCCACCCGAGAGGAGGTTTCTGGCTACACCTTC
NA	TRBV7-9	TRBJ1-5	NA	CASSLGRDSNQPQHF	TGTGCCAGCAGTCTTGGACGGGATAGCAATCAGCCCCAGCATTTT